Below, one T cell receptor (beta chain) is given with its context. Its antigen is not identified. Extracted RNA was reverse transcribed, and the resulting cDNA served as sequencing template. The method was immunoSEQ multiplex PCR; TCRdb's version includes in-frame clones alone and lacks a portion of them. The sample has about 200,000 clones, about 65% seen once. Documented treatment: oral pan-JAK inhibitor, 5-10 mg twice daily. It was from alopecia areata patients that lesional scalp punch biopsies and peripheral blood were collected. This entry comes from a study of CD8+ T cells in alopecia areata. Looking at the study overall: Treatment with tofacitinib (6 to 18 months) was followed by 6 months off drug.

Germline CDR1 reads GTSNPN; CDR2 reads SVGIG (reference sequence). V was shortened by 7 bases and J by 7 bases, with 13 bases between the two germline ends. The CDR3 totals 11 residues. Study outcomes and limitations: In blood and scalp, many expanded lesional clones persisted during tofacitinib.

The input for sequencing was CD4+ T cells sorted from blood, taken between weeks 49 and 50, from a patient treated with tofacitinib. This clonotype originated in a human donor with alopecia areata. The chain couples TRBV30 to TRBJ1-2; D not certain. The CDR3 sequence: CASRNPGGYTF. The CDR3 DNA reads TGTGCCTCACGGAACCCCGGTGGCTACACCTTC.